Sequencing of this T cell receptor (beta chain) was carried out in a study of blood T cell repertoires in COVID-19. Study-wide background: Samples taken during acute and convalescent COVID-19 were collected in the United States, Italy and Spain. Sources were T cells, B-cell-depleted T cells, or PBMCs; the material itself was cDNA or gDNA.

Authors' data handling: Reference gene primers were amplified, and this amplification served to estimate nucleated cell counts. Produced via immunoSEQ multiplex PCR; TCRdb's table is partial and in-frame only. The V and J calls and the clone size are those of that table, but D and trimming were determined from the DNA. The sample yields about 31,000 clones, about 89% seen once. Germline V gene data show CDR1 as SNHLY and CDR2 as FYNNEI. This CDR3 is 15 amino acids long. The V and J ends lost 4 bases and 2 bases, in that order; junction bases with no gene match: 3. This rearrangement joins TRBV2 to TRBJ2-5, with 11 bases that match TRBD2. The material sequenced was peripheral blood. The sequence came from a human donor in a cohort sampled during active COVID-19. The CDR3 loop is CASSGLAGLQETQYF. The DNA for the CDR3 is TGTGCCAGCAGTGGACTAGCGGGACTACAAGAGACCCAGTACTTC.